What follows are 11 T cell receptor beta chains derived from one specimen sequenced in a study of graft-versus-host responses after intestinal transplantation. Libraries were prepared by immunoSEQ multiplex PCR; TCRdb keeps only in-frame clonotypes and omits some of them. The table records approximately 74,000 clones, around 92% of them present only once. The material was PBMCs, obtained 98 days after intestinal transplantation. Receptors originate from a human patient who received an intestinal transplant, so some T cells may come from the graft donor.

In this sample, this clone turned up once. This chain joins TRBV9 and TRBJ2-1, with 13 bases lining up with TRBD2. V trimming: 3 bases; J trimming: 3 bases; junction bases outside the gene matches: 9. Germline loops: CDR1 SGDLS, CDR2 YYNGEE. The CDR3 is 18 residues long. The CDR3 DNA sequence: TGTGCCAGCAGCGGACGGACTAGCGGGAGAAGTAACTACAATGAGCAGTTCTTC. Its protein is CASSGRTSGRSNYNEQFF.

The rearrangement joins TRBV5-1 to TRBJ1-2, with 7 bases identical to TRBD1. V trimming: 5 bases; J trimming: 0 bases; junction bases outside the gene matches: 7. Germline CDR1 reads SGHRS; CDR2 reads YFSETQ. The CDR3 is 15 residues long. For the CDR3, the DNA is TGCGCCAGCAGTCAACAGGGGATCTCTAACTATGGCTACACCTTC. Translated: CASSQQGISNYGYTF.

This chain connects TRBV19 to TRBJ2-6; D is perhaps TRBD2 (5 bases). V shed 3 bases and J shed 4 bases, with 10 bases lying between them. The CDR3 spans 15 residues. CDR1 LNHDA and CDR2 SQIVND come from the germline V gene (reference sequence). CDR3 nucleotides: TGTGCCAGTAGTATTCGGGGAACCGGGGCCAACGTCCTGACTTTC. Translating gives CASSIRGTGANVLTF.

This chain joins TRBV27 and TRBJ2-1, with 11 positions matching TRBD2. The CDR3 loop spans 15 amino acids. J lost 6 bases, V lost 5 bases, and 6 bases had no gene match. Looked up from germline, CDR1 is MNHEY and CDR2 is SMNVEV (reference sequence). The CDR3 reads CASSLGTSGSNEQFF. The CDR3 nucleotides are TGTGCCAGCAGTCTAGGGACTAGCGGATCCAATGAGCAGTTCTTC.

J is TRBJ2-5 and V is TRBV2, with D tentatively TRBD2 (6 bases). The germline V gene has CDR1 SNHLY and CDR2 FYNNEI. The CDR3 length is 13 residues. Trimming shortened V by 8 bases and J by 6 bases, and 16 bases separated the two germline ends. The CDR3 loop reads CASGDSYLKTQYF. The CDR3 DNA is TGTGCCAGCGGGGACTCCTACCTGAAGACCCAGTACTTC.

The chain has TRBV27 and TRBJ2-1; no clear D. There are 15 residues in the CDR3. Trimming stripped 5 bases from V and 4 bases from J, with 15 bases between. CDR1 and CDR2 from the germline V gene are MNHEY and SMNVEV (reference sequence). The CDR3 sequence is CASSISDAPYNEQFF. DNA for the CDR3: TGTGCCAGCAGTATCTCGGACGCACCGTACAATGAGCAGTTCTTC.

This chain connects TRBV27 to TRBJ1-1, with D perhaps TRBD1 (5 bases). This CDR3 is built from 14 residues. Looked up from germline, CDR1 is MNHEY and CDR2 is SMNVEV (reference sequence). V lost 3 bases and J lost 1, with 9 bases in between. For the CDR3, the DNA is TGTGCCAGCAGTTTTGGGGGTCCGAACACTGAAGCTTTCTTT. As protein: CASSFGGPNTEAFF.

The genes are TRBV5-4 and TRBJ2-5; TRBD2 matches at 11 bases. This CDR3 is 17 amino acids long. V lost 0 bases and J lost 1; bases outside the gene matches: 5. Germline CDR1 is SGHNT and CDR2 is YYREEE (reference sequence). Here the CDR3 DNA reads TGTGCCAGCAGCTTGGGTCCTAGCGGGGGGACCCAAGAGACCCAGTACTTC. This codes for CASSLGPSGGTQETQYF.

The rearrangement uses TRBV15 and TRBJ1-6; TRBD1 matches 10 bases. The ends lost 9 bases at V and 9 bases at J; junction bases unmatched: 2. CDR1 is LNHNV, CDR2 YYDKDF, per germline (reference sequence). The length of the CDR3 is 12 residues. CDR3 region: CATRTGGSPLHF. The DNA of the CDR3 is TGTGCCACGAGGACAGGGGGTTCACCCCTCCACTTT.

This clone appeared a single time. The V gene is TRBV6-5, the J gene TRBJ1-1, with 7 bases that match TRBD1. J lost 4 bases, V lost 2 bases, and 1 base had no gene match. Germline V gives CDR1 MNHEY, CDR2 SVGAGI. This CDR3 comprises 13 residues. The CDR3 region has the DNA TGTGCCAGCAGTTACAGGGGGCGCACTGAAGCTTTCTTT. This codes for CASSYRGRTEAFF.

The V call is TRBV2, the J call TRBJ2-6; TRBD1 aligns across 7 bases. In germline, CDR1 is SNHLY, CDR2 FYNNEI. The CDR3 contains 16 residues. The V gene end was trimmed by 9 bases and the J gene end by 0 bases; junction bases not matched to a gene: 8. This chain's CDR3 is CASMTGPSSGANVLTF. CDR3 DNA sequence: TGTGCCAGTATGACAGGGCCCAGCTCTGGGGCCAACGTCCTGACTTTC.